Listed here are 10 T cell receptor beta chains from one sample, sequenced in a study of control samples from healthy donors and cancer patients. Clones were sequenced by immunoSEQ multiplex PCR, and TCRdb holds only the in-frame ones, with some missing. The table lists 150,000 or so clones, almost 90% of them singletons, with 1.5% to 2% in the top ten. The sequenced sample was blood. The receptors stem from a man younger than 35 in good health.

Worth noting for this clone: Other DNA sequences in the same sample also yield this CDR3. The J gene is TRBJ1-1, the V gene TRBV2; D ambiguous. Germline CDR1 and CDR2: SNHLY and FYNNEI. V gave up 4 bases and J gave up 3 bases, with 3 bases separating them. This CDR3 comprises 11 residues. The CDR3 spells CASSAYTEAFF. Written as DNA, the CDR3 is TGTGCCAGCAGTGCCTACACTGAAGCTTTCTTT.

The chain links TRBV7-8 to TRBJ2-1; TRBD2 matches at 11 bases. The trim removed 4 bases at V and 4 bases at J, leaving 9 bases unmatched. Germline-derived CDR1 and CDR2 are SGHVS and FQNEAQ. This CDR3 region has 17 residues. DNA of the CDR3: TGTGCCAGCAGCTGGGGGTCACTAGCGGGGGCTTACAATGAGCAGTTCTTC. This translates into CASSWGSLAGAYNEQFF.

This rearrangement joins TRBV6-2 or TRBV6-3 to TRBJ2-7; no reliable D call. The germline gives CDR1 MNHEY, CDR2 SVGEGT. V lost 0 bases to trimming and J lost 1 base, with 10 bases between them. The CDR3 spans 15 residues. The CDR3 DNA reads TGTGCCAGCAGTTACTCTATTGGTACTTCCTACGAGCAGTACTTC. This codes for CASSYSIGTSYEQYF.

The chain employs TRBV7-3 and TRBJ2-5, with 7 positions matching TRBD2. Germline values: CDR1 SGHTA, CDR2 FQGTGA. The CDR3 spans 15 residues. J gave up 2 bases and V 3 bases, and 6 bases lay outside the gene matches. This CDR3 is CASSLAGRVQETQYF. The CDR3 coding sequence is TGTGCCAGCAGCTTGGCAGGGAGGGTACAAGAGACCCAGTACTTC.

The chain's CDR3 is CATDPGTGRSYEQYF. The CDR3 nucleotides are TGTGCCACAGACCCGGGGACAGGGAGGTCCTACGAGCAGTACTTC. The V and J genes are TRBV19 and TRBJ2-7; 9 positions match TRBD1. Germline trimming cut 10 bases from V and 1 base from J; bases unmatched to any gene: 11. There are 15 residues in the CDR3. Germline values: CDR1 LNHDA, CDR2 SQIVND (reference sequence).

CDR3 residues: CASSLLSDQGARGYTF. The CDR3 nucleotides read TGTGCCAGCAGTTTGCTGAGTGACCAGGGGGCGAGGGGCTACACCTTC. This chain uses TRBV11-2 with TRBJ1-2, with TRBD1 matching over 8 bases. The germline CDR1 and CDR2 sequences are SGHAT and FQNNGV. Trimming cost V 6 bases and J 8 bases; bases outside gene matches: 17. CDR3 length: 16 residues.

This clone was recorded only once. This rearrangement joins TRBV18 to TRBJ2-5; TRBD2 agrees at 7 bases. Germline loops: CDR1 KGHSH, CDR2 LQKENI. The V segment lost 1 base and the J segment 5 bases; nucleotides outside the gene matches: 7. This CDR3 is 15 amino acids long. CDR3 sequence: CASSPRGRGIETQYF. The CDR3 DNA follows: TGTGCCAGCTCACCACGAGGGCGGGGGATTGAGACCCAGTACTTC.

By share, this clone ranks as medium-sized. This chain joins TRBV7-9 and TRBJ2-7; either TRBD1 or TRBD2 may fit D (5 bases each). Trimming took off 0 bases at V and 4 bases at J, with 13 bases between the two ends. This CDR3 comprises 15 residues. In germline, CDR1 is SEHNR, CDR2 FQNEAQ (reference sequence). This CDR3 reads CASSLAGARDYEQYF. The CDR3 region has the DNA TGTGCCAGCAGCTTAGCCGGGGCCAGGGATTACGAGCAGTACTTC.

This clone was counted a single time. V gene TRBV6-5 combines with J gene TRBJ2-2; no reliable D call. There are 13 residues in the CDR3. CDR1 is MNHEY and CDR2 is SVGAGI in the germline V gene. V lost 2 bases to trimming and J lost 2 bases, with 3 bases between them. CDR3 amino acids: CASSYPNTGELFF. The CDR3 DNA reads TGTGCCAGCAGTTACCCAAACACCGGGGAGCTGTTTTTT.

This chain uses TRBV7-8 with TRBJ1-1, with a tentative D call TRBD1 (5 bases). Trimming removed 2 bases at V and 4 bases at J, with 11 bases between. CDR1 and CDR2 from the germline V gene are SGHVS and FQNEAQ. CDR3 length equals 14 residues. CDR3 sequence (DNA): TGTGCCAGCAGCTTATACGGGGCGGGCACTGAAGCTTTCTTT. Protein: CASSLYGAGTEAFF.